What follows are 28 T cell receptor beta chains derived from one specimen sequenced in a study of blood T cell repertoires in COVID-19. Profiled with immunoSEQ multiplex PCR; TCRdb holds only in-frame clones, not every one. The sample lists under 400,000 clones, about nine tenths seen once, with approximately 1.8% in the top ten. Sequenced sample: peripheral blood. The receptor source for this set is a woman aged 25 to 39 with COVID-19, enrolled during active disease.

The chain is built from TRBV2 and TRBJ2-3; maybe TRBD1 (6 bases). Germline V gene sequence: CDR1 SNHLY, CDR2 FYNNEI. Trimming removed 3 bases from V and 11 bases from J, with 21 bases in between. CDR3 length: 15 amino acids. The CDR3 here is CASSDARGGYIEQYF. DNA of the CDR3: TGTGCCAGCAGTGACGCTAGAGGGGGATATATTGAGCAGTATTTT.

The chain carries TRBV18 and TRBJ1-1; D is perhaps TRBD1 (5 bases). The CDR3 consists of 11 residues. V was pared by 5 bases and J by 10 bases, with 11 bases between. Germline CDR1 is KGHSH and CDR2 is LQKENI. The CDR3 region has the DNA TGTGCCAGCTCAACCGGAGGGGCAGCTTTCTTT. This codes for CASSTGGAAFF.

This clone was counted once. This sequence joins TRBV5-4 and TRBJ1-3, with 10 bases aligning to TRBD1. V trimming: 0 bases; J trimming: 2 bases; junction bases outside the gene matches: 8. The CDR3 has 18 amino acids. Per the germline V gene, CDR1 is SGHNT and CDR2 is YYREEE (reference sequence). CDR3 sequence reads: CASSLAPGQGTPGNTIYF. CDR3 sequence (DNA): TGTGCCAGCAGCTTGGCCCCGGGACAGGGGACCCCTGGAAACACCATATATTTT.

V usage is TRBV7-9 and J usage is TRBJ1-4; D not resolved. V lost 6 bases to trimming and J lost 8 bases, with 16 bases between them. Germline V gives CDR1 SEHNR, CDR2 FQNEAQ (reference sequence). The length of the CDR3 is 14 residues. The DNA for the CDR3 is TGTGCCAGCAGTGTACAGAACTCGCGCGAAAAACTGTTTTTT. Its protein is CASSVQNSREKLFF.

The V gene is TRBV27, the J gene TRBJ1-1; 7 positions agree with TRBD1. The CDR3 is 11 amino acids. Germline CDR1 MNHEY, CDR2 SMNVEV (reference sequence). The V and J ends lost 7 bases and 7 bases, in that order; junction bases with no gene match: 3. CDR3 protein: CASTNRGEAFF. The DNA of the CDR3 is TGTGCCAGCACAAACAGGGGTGAAGCTTTCTTT.

J is TRBJ1-1 and V is TRBV4-1; D unclear. The germline CDR1 and CDR2 sequences are MGHRA and YSYEKL. Deletions cut 1 base from V and 6 bases from J, with 6 bases between. This CDR3 is 12 amino acids long. The CDR3 nucleotides read TGCGCCAGCAGCCAAGGCGGCCCTGAAGCTTTCTTT. It specifies CASSQGGPEAFF.

The chain employs TRBV10-3 and TRBJ2-5; unclear D gene. Per the germline V gene, CDR1 is ENHRY and CDR2 is SYGVKD. The V and J ends lost 4 bases and 3 bases respectively, with 9 bases between them. The CDR3 loop spans 13 amino acids. The CDR3 loop reads CAISVDIEETQYF. CDR3 nucleotide sequence: TGTGCCATCAGTGTTGACATTGAAGAGACCCAGTACTTC.

In this sample, this clone turned up once. The chain recombines TRBV18 with TRBJ1-3; weak D call: TRBD1 (6 bases). CDR3 length equals 16 residues. From germline, CDR1 is KGHSH and CDR2 LQKENI. With 2 bases removed from V and 4 bases from J, the gap between germline ends came to 15 bases. The CDR3 sequence: CASSPVLQGPGNTIYF. As DNA, the CDR3 is TGTGCCAGCTCACCAGTTTTACAGGGACCGGGAAACACCATATATTTT.

This sequence joins TRBV5-4 and TRBJ1-6; 11 positions match TRBD1. With 4 bases clipped from V and 8 bases from J, the junction kept 8 bases outside the gene matches. The germline gives CDR1 SGHNT, CDR2 YYREEE (reference sequence). This CDR3 comprises 16 residues. The CDR3 coding sequence is TGTGCCAGCAGCAGGGACAGGGGGTCATGGTATTCACCCCTCCACTTT. Translation gives CASSRDRGSWYSPLHF.

V usage is TRBV28 and J usage is TRBJ1-2; 12 nucleotides align to TRBD1. The germline V gene encodes CDR1 MDHEN and CDR2 SYDVKM. This CDR3 contains 17 residues. The V and J ends lost 6 bases and 4 bases, in that order; junction bases with no gene match: 12. CDR3 sequence: CASRGQGAVKLFYGYTF. Written as DNA, the CDR3 is TGTGCCAGCAGGGGACAGGGGGCGGTAAAACTCTTCTATGGCTACACCTTC.

This chain uses TRBV18 with TRBJ1-1; 8 positions match TRBD1. J was trimmed by 4 bases and V by 5 bases; bases with no gene match: 9. Germline CDR1 KGHSH, CDR2 LQKENI. This CDR3 is built from 15 residues. CDR3 protein: CASSESRGLSTEAFF. The CDR3 bases are TGTGCCAGCTCAGAAAGCAGGGGGCTGAGCACTGAAGCTTTCTTT.

The chain employs TRBV18 and TRBJ2-3; D gene ambiguous. CDR3 length equals 13 residues. The germline V gene has CDR1 KGHSH and CDR2 LQKENI. V lost 1 base and J 3 bases, leaving 5 bases between the germline ends. The CDR3 spells CASSPLETDTQYF. The CDR3 coding sequence is TGTGCCAGCTCACCACTAGAAACAGATACGCAGTATTTT. Full variable domain (outside the CDR3, taken from reference TRBV18 and TRBJ2-3): NAGVMQNPRHLVRRRGQEARLRCSPMKGHSHVYWYRQLPEEGLKFMVYLQKENIIDESGMPKERFSAEFPKEGPSILRIQQVVRGDSAAYFCASSPLETDTQYFGPGTRLTVL.

The gene calls are TRBV2 and TRBJ1-2, with 7 bases lining up with TRBD1. V trimming: 10 bases; J trimming: 3 bases; junction bases outside the gene matches: 5. In germline, CDR1 is SNHLY, CDR2 FYNNEI. The CDR3 sequence is 12 residues long. CDR3 sequence (DNA): TGTGCCAACCTCGGACAGGACTATGGCTACACCTTC. As protein: CANLGQDYGYTF. Full variable domain (remainder filled in from reference TRBV2 and TRBJ1-2): EPEVTQTPSHQVTQMGQEVILRCVPISNHLYFYWYRQILGQKVEFLVSFYNNEISEKSEIFDDQFSVERPDGSNFTLKIRSTKLEDSAMYFCANLGQDYGYTFGSGTRLTVV.

The V gene is TRBV4-2, the J gene TRBJ2-7; 7 nucleotides agree with TRBD2. Germline lookup yields CDR1 LGHNA and CDR2 YNFKEQ. The CDR3 extends over 16 amino acids. V trimming: 0 bases; J trimming: 0 bases; junction bases outside the gene matches: 5. CDR3 loop: CASSQDMGGSSYEQYF. CDR3 sequence (DNA): TGTGCCAGCAGCCAAGATATGGGGGGGAGCTCCTACGAGCAGTACTTC.

The V call is TRBV24-1, the J call TRBJ1-2; D remains ambiguous. Germline loops: CDR1 KGHDR, CDR2 SFDVKD. This CDR3 has 13 residues. V lost 4 bases, J lost 2 bases, and 7 bases lay in between. The CDR3 bases are TGTGCCACCAGTGAATACAGCAACTATGGCTACACCTTC. Its protein is CATSEYSNYGYTF.

This clone showed up just once. This chain joins TRBV7-2 and TRBJ1-2, with D tentatively TRBD1 (6 bases). The V gene lost 0 bases and the J gene lost 4 bases, with 9 bases spanning the gap. The CDR3 runs to 14 residues. Germline CDR1 and CDR2: SGHTA and FQGNSA. In DNA, the CDR3 is TGTGCCAGCAGCTTAGCGGGGGCTACCTATGGCTACACCTTC. Residues: CASSLAGATYGYTF.

The chain links TRBV4-2 to TRBJ1-2; D perhaps matches TRBD1 (6 bases). Per the germline V gene, CDR1 is LGHNA and CDR2 is YNFKEQ. V lost 3 bases, J lost 7 bases, and 12 bases lay in between. The length of the CDR3 is 13 residues. The CDR3, as DNA: TGTGCCAGCAGCCATACCACAGGGAGTGGCTACACCTTC. This encodes CASSHTTGSGYTF.

The V and J genes are TRBV5-6 and TRBJ2-5, with 9 bases matching TRBD2. The CDR3 loop spans 17 amino acids. V gave up 0 bases and J gave up 5 bases; unmatched junction bases: 11. From germline, CDR1 is SGHDT and CDR2 YYEEEE. The CDR3 here is CASSLGNAGGPRETQYF. The CDR3 coding sequence is TGTGCCAGCAGCTTGGGCAATGCGGGGGGGCCCCGTGAGACCCAGTACTTC.

This clone showed up just once. DNA for the CDR3: TGTGCCAGCAGTCCACGGACAGGGATGAACACCGGGGAGCTGTTTTTT. This gives the protein CASSPRTGMNTGELFF. The V call is TRBV27, the J call TRBJ2-2; 8 bases match TRBD1. This CDR3 region has 16 residues. After removal of 5 bases from V and 1 base from J, the junction contained 6 bases not matched to a gene. From germline, CDR1 is MNHEY and CDR2 SMNVEV (reference sequence).

Of note for this clone: This sample includes further DNA sequences coding for the same CDR3. The chain is built from TRBV4-2 and TRBJ2-5, with 10 bases aligning to TRBD2. Germline-derived CDR1 and CDR2 are LGHNA and YNFKEQ. This CDR3 is 15 amino acids long. The V segment lost 1 base and the J segment 1 base; nucleotides outside the gene matches: 0. CDR3 DNA: TGTGCCAGCAGCCAAGGGACTAGCGGCCAAGAGACCCAGTACTTC. Its translation is CASSQGTSGQETQYF.

This CDR3 reads CASSGGTSDGTDTQYF. For the CDR3, the DNA is TGTGCCAGCAGCGGGGGGACTAGCGATGGCACAGATACGCAGTATTTT. The rearrangement uses TRBV9 and TRBJ2-3, with 10 bases matching TRBD2. Germline V lookup: CDR1 SGDLS, CDR2 YYNGEE. The V and J ends lost 3 bases and 1 base, in that order; junction bases with no gene match: 5. This CDR3 is 16 amino acids long.

CDR3 nucleotides: TGTGCCAGCAGTCTGACCCGAGGGACTGAAGCTTTCTTT. Its protein is CASSLTRGTEAFF. V usage is TRBV7-3 and J usage is TRBJ1-1, with D unresolved. The germline V gene encodes CDR1 SGHTA and CDR2 FQGTGA. The CDR3 loop spans 13 amino acids. The V end was cut by 6 bases, the J end by 5 bases, with 13 bases between.

The V and J genes are TRBV10-1 and TRBJ2-7, with D possibly matching TRBD2 (6 bases). The CDR3 runs to 15 residues. Germline V gene sequence: CDR1 WNHNN, CDR2 SYGVQD (reference sequence). V lost 0 bases, J lost 6 bases, and 15 bases lay in between. The CDR3 here is CASSESPPPGGEQYF. The CDR3 DNA reads as TGCGCCAGCAGTGAGTCGCCCCCCCCCGGGGGCGAGCAGTACTTC.

The rearrangement links TRBV10-3 to TRBJ2-5, with 8 positions matching TRBD1. The CDR3 is made up of 13 amino acids. Germline V CDR1 and CDR2: ENHRY, SYGVKD. After removal of 2 bases from V and 4 bases from J, the junction contained 0 bases not matched to a gene. The CDR3 bases are TGTGCCATCAGTGAGGACAGGGGAGAGACCCAGTACTTC. Translation: CAISEDRGETQYF.

The chain carries TRBV19 and TRBJ2-1, with D tentatively TRBD2 (6 bases). Trimming removed 8 bases at V and 4 bases at J, with 12 bases between. CDR1 LNHDA and CDR2 SQIVND come from the germline V gene (reference sequence). The CDR3 runs to 13 residues. CDR3 coding DNA: TGTGCCAGTGGGGCGGGGCCTTACAATGAGCAGTTCTTC. Its protein product is CASGAGPYNEQFF.

The rearrangement joins TRBV6-6 to TRBJ2-7; TRBD1 aligns across 8 bases. There are 15 residues in the CDR3. V trimming: 6 bases; J trimming: 0 bases; junction bases outside the gene matches: 7. The V gene's germline CDR1 is MNHNY and CDR2 SVGAGI (reference sequence). The chain's CDR3 is CASSPGQANSYEQYV. In DNA, the CDR3 is TGTGCCAGCAGCCCGGGACAGGCAAACTCCTACGAGCAGTACGTC.

The V gene is TRBV5-1, the J gene TRBJ2-1, with a possible D match to TRBD1 (6 bases). The CDR3 is made up of 14 amino acids. Trimming took off 4 bases at V and 3 bases at J, with 11 bases between the two ends. CDR1 and CDR2 from the germline V gene are SGHRS and YFSETQ. The CDR3 loop reads CASSAGQIYNEQFF. As DNA, the CDR3 is TGCGCCAGCAGCGCCGGACAGATCTACAATGAGCAGTTCTTC.

The rearrangement joins TRBV7-3 to TRBJ2-3; the match to TRBD2 covers 8 bases. The CDR3 has 14 residues. With V trimmed by 5 bases and J by 6 bases, 7 bases remained unmatched. The germline CDR1 and CDR2 sequences are SGHTA and FQGTGA. Here the CDR3 reads CASSRAGGPDTQYF. In DNA, the CDR3 is TGTGCCAGCAGCCGGGCGGGGGGCCCGGATACGCAGTATTTT.